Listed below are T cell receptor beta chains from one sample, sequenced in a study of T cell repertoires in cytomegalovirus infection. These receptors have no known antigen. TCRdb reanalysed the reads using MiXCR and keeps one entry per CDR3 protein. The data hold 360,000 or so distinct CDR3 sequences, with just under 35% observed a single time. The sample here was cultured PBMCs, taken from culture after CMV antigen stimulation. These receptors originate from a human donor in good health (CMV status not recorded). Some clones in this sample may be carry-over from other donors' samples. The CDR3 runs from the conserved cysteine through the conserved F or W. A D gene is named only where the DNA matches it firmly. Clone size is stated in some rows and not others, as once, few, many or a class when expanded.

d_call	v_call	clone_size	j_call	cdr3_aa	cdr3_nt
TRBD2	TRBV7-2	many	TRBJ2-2	CASSPSGGDLDTGELFF	TGTGCCAGCAGCCCCAGCGGGGGGGATCTGGACACCGGGGAGCTGTTTTTT
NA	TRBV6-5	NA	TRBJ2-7	CASSRYIGVSSYEQYF	TGTGCCAGCAGCCGATATATTGGGGTTAGCTCCTACGAGCAGTACTTC
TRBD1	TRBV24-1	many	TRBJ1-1	CASRGRGNTEAFF	TGTGCCTCTAGGGGGCGAGGGAACACTGAAGCTTTCTTT
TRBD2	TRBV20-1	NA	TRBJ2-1	CSARAGSGRSREQFF	TGCAGTGCTAGAGCGGGAAGCGGGAGGTCGCGTGAGCAGTTCTTC
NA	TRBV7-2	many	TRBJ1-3	CASSLGQAGYSGNTIYF	TGTGCCAGCAGCTTAGGCCAGGCAGGATACTCTGGAAACACCATATATTTT
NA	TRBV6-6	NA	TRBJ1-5	CASGIKQPQHF	TGTGCCAGTGGGATAAAACAGCCCCAGCATTTT
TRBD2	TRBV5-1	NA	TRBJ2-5	CASRVAGEVLETQYF	TGCGCCAGCAGGGTAGCGGGAGAGGTGTTGGAGACCCAGTACTTC
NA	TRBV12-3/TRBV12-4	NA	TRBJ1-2	CASSLIEAYGYTF	TGTGCCAGCAGTTTAATCGAAGCCTATGGCTACACCTTC
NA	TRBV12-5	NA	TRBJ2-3	CASGLGQSTDTQYF	TGTGCTAGTGGTTTGGGTCAGAGCACAGATACGCAGTATTTT
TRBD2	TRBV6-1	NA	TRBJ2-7	CASSEGLAGFYEQYF	TGTGCCAGCAGTGAAGGGCTAGCGGGATTCTACGAGCAGTACTTC
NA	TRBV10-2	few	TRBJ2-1	CASSVALTDFYNEQFF	TGCGCCAGCAGTGTTGCCTTGACCGATTTTTACAATGAGCAGTTCTTC
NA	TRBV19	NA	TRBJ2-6	CASSVKAGTGANVLTF	TGTGCCAGTAGTGTTAAAGCAGGGACCGGGGCCAACGTCCTGACTTTC
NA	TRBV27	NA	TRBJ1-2	CASSLFGSNYGYTF	TGTGCCAGCAGTTTATTCGGGTCTAACTATGGCTACACCTTC
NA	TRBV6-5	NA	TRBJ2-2	CASSYSKQSRTGELFF	TGTGCCAGCAGTTACTCGAAACAGAGTCGGACCGGGGAGCTGTTTTTT
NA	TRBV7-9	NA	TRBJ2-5	CASSLSVGKQETQYF	TGTGCCAGCAGCTTATCCGTGGGGAAACAAGAGACCCAGTACTTC
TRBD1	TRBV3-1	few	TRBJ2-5	CASSQATGGETQYF	TGTGCCAGCAGCCAAGCAACAGGGGGCGAGACCCAGTACTTC
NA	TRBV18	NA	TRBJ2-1	CASSPQGYSYNEQFF	TGTGCCAGCTCACCACAGGGTTACTCCTACAATGAGCAGTTCTTC
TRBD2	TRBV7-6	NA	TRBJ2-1	CASSASAGGPGDEQFF	TGTGCCAGCAGCGCCTCAGCGGGAGGGCCGGGGGATGAGCAGTTCTTC
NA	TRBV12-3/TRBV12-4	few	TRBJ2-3	CASSPQGTSTDTQYF	TGTGCCAGCAGTCCCCAGGGGACCAGCACAGATACGCAGTATTTT
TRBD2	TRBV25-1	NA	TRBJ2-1	CASSDASGSYNEQFF	TGTGCCAGCAGTGATGCTAGCGGGAGCTACAATGAGCAGTTCTTC
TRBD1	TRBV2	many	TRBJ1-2	CASSGQGNGYTF	TGTGCCAGCAGCGGACAGGGTAATGGCTACACCTTC
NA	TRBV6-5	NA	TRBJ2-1	CASSYQGVENEQFF	TGTGCCAGCAGTTATCAGGGAGTAGAGAATGAGCAGTTCTTC
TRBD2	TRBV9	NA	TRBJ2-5	CASSVASGGGETQYF	TGTGCCAGCAGCGTAGCATCGGGAGGGGGAGAGACCCAGTACTTC
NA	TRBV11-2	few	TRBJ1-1	CASSLVRALNTEAFF	TGTGCCAGCAGCTTGGTCAGGGCTCTGAACACTGAAGCTTTCTTT
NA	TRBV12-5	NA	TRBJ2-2	CASGLPGSGGELFF	TGTGCTAGTGGTTTGCCCGGGAGTGGCGGGGAGCTGTTTTTT
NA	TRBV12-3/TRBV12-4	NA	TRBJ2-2	CASSLLQRTGELFF	TGTGCCAGCAGTTTGCTGCAGCGCACCGGGGAGCTGTTTTTT
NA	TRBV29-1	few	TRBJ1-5	CSAWQGRGQPQHF	TGCAGCGCGTGGCAGGGGAGGGGTCAGCCCCAGCATTTT
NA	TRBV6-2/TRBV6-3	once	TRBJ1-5	CARSRGGHPQHF	TGTGCCCGCAGCCGGGGGGGTCATCCCCAGCATTTT
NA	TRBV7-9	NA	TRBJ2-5	CASSEIWGGDETQYF	TGTGCCAGCAGCGAAATATGGGGTGGGGACGAGACCCAGTACTTC
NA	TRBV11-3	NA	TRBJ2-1	CASSRPPLGYHEQFF	TGTGCCAGCAGCCGACCGCCACTAGGGTACCATGAGCAGTTCTTC
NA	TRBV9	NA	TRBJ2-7	CASTPSGLPSYEQYF	TGTGCCAGCACCCCCTCGGGGCTACCCTCCTACGAGCAGTACTTC
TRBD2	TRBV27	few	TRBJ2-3	CASSPGLAERGTQYF	TGTGCCAGCAGTCCAGGACTAGCGGAGAGGGGTACGCAGTATTTT
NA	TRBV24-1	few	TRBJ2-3	CATSDRDGTITDTQYF	TGTGCCACCAGTGATCGGGACGGAACAATCACAGATACGCAGTATTTT